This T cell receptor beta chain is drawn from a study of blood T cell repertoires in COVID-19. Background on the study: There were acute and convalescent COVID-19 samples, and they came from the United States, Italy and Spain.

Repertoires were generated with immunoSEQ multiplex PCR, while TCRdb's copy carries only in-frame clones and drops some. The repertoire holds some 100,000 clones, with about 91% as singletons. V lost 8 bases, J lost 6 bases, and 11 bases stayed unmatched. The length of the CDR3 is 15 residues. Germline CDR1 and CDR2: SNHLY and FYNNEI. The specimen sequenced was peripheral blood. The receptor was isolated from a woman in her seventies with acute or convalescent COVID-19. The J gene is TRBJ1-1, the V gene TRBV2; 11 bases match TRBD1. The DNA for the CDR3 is TGTGCCAGCGAGGGACGGGACAGGGGGTCGTCTGAAGCTTTCTTT. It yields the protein CASEGRDRGSSEAFF.